This T cell receptor beta chain was observed in a study of CD8 T cells in Susac syndrome. Random hexamers primed reverse transcription of about 0.45 to 1 ug RNA. The amplification used immunoSEQ multiplex PCR on TCR beta CDR3; it spanned 54 Vbeta and 13 Jbeta. From the immunoSEQ multiplex PCR reads, TCRdb called clonotypes with MiXCR, one entry per CDR3 protein. Found here are around 200,000 distinct CDR3 sequences, approximately 96% of them singletons; the top ten hold 0.093%. Sequencing of TCR beta was performed on blood CD8+ T cells and on blood CD4+ T cells. CD8+ and CD4+ T cells were negatively isolated; TEMRA cells were FACS-enriched. This clonotype was seen just once. The sample consisted of CD4+ T cells from PBMCs. The clonotype originates from a human donor with multiple sclerosis.

For the CDR3, the DNA is TGTGCCAGCAGCTTGTTTCAAAATAGCAATCAGCCCCAGCATTTT. Translating it yields CASSLFQNSNQPQHF. The V gene is TRBV5-6, the J gene TRBJ1-5; D unclear. The CDR3 length is 15 residues. Germline V gene data show CDR1 as SGHDT and CDR2 as YYEEEE. The V gene lost 1 base and the J gene lost 0 bases, with 8 bases spanning the gap.